The rows below give T cell receptor beta chains drawn from one sample of a study of cytomegalovirus exposure and HLA in healthy donors. Sequencing used immunoSEQ multiplex PCR; TCRdb keeps in-frame clones, though not all of them. Found here are approximately 180,000 clones; the top ten clones hold less than 6.5%. The specimen sequenced was PBMCs. Source of these receptors: a man aged 25 to 40 in good health and CMV-seronegative. Both conserved end residues are part of each CDR3. The order of the fields is J gene, V gene, D gene, CDR3 protein, CDR3 DNA. The D gene is left open where the match is weak.

>TRBJ1-1|TRBV5-4|.
CASSLQGINTEAFF
TGTGCCAGCAGCTTGCAGGGGATAAACACTGAAGCTTTCTTT
>TRBJ1-2|TRBV18|.
CASSPPVLNYGYTF
TGTGCCAGCTCACCACCTGTCCTTAACTATGGCTACACCTTC
>TRBJ2-1|TRBV5-1|TRBD1
CASRVGQGANEQFF
TGCGCCAGCAGGGTGGGACAGGGGGCAAATGAGCAGTTCTTC
>TRBJ2-5|TRBV29-1|TRBD1
CSVGRDSQETQYF
TGCAGCGTTGGAAGGGACAGCCAAGAGACCCAGTACTTC
>TRBJ2-3|TRBV5-8|TRBD2
CASSPGTSDTDTQYF
TGTGCCAGCAGTCCCGGGACTAGCGACACAGATACGCAGTATTTT
>TRBJ1-1|TRBV7-8|.
CASSPGSGRLF
TGTGCCAGCAGCCCGGGTTCGGGGAGACTCTTT
>TRBJ2-3|TRBV9|TRBD2
CASSVALGTSGGRTDTQYF
TGTGCCAGCAGCGTAGCTTTGGGGACTAGCGGAGGCAGGACAGATACGCAGTATTTT
>TRBJ1-2|TRBV15|.
CATSRESQGGYYSGYTF
TGTGCCACCAGCAGAGAAAGTCAGGGAGGTTACTATTCCGGCTACACCTTC
>TRBJ1-3|TRBV10-2|.
CASSDVSGGTGNTIYF
TGCGCCAGCAGTGACGTTTCCGGGGGTACTGGAAACACCATATATTTT
>TRBJ1-2|TRBV15|TRBD1
CATSARDSPANYGYTF
TGTGCCACCAGCGCCCGGGACAGCCCCGCTAACTATGGCTACACCTTC
>TRBJ2-7|TRBV10-3|.
CAISEGSTGLYEQYF
TGTGCCATCAGTGAGGGCAGTACTGGGCTTTACGAGCAGTACTTC
>TRBJ2-3|TRBV7-8|.
CASSFGSSTDTQYF
TGTGCCAGCAGCTTCGGGTCCTCCACAGATACGCAGTATTTT
>TRBJ2-1|TRBV11-2|TRBD2
CASSLLAGGNNEQFF
TGTGCCAGCAGCTTACTAGCGGGGGGTAACAATGAGCAGTTCTTC
>TRBJ1-6|TRBV7-9|.
CASSPGGISGSISPLHF
TGTGCCAGCAGCCCCGGGGGGATATCAGGGTCGATTTCACCCCTCCACTTT
>TRBJ2-5|TRBV11-2|.
CASSSAGLQETQYF
TGTGCCAGCAGCTCGGCGGGGCTCCAAGAGACCCAGTACTTC
>TRBJ2-3|TRBV19|TRBD2
CATSTSGISDTQYF
TGTGCCACATCAACTAGCGGGATCTCAGATACGCAGTATTTT
>TRBJ2-2|TRBV10-1|.
CASSSGLNTGELFF
TGCGCCAGCAGTAGCGGGCTGAACACCGGGGAGCTGTTTTTT
>TRBJ1-1|TRBV27|.
CASSASQGMNTEAFF
TGTGCCAGCAGTGCTTCACAGGGCATGAACACTGAAGCTTTCTTT
>TRBJ2-7|TRBV18|.
CASSPKTGGRSYEQYF
TGTGCCAGCTCCCCGAAGACAGGAGGACGATCCTACGAGCAGTACTTC
>TRBJ1-1|TRBV20-1|.
CRTTQNTEAFF
TGCAGAACCACACAGAACACTGAGGCTTTCTTT
>TRBJ1-2|TRBV5-1|TRBD1
CASSITGGEYGYTF
TGCGCCAGCAGTATAACAGGGGGCGAATATGGCTACACCTTC
>TRBJ2-3|TRBV18|.
CASSPFNSGPDTQYF
TGTGCCAGCTCACCTTTTAACAGCGGCCCAGATACGCAGTATTTT
>TRBJ1-4|TRBV29-1|TRBD1
CSVRTGTGIATNEKLFF
TGCAGCGTCCGGACCGGGACAGGGATAGCAACTAATGAAAAACTGTTTTTT
>TRBJ2-1|TRBV7-9|.
CASSLGLLRALINEQFF
TGTGCCAGCAGCTTAGGTTTATTGCGGGCCCTAATCAATGAGCAGTTCTTC
>TRBJ1-5|TRBV19|TRBD1
CASSIAEGTGNQPQHF
TGTGCCAGTAGTATAGCAGAGGGGACAGGGAATCAGCCCCAGCATTTT
>TRBJ2-1|TRBV7-2|.
CASSEETGARNEQFF
TGTGCCAGCAGCGAAGAGACGGGAGCCCGCAATGAGCAGTTCTTC
>TRBJ1-4|TRBV10-3|TRBD1
CAISPGGGEKLFF
TGTGCCATCAGTCCAGGGGGCGGTGAAAAACTGTTTTTT
>TRBJ2-1|TRBV28|TRBD2
CASSQRTSGNWYNEQFF
TGTGCCAGCAGCCAAAGGACTAGCGGGAATTGGTACAATGAGCAGTTCTTC
>TRBJ2-7|TRBV5-6|TRBD2
CASSSLAGGPRSEQYF
TGTGCCAGCAGTTCCCTAGCGGGAGGGCCCCGTTCCGAGCAGTACTTC
>TRBJ1-3|TRBV30|TRBD1
CAWSHPGTGAGDTIYF
TGTGCCTGGAGCCACCCCGGGACAGGGGCTGGAGACACCATATATTTT
>TRBJ1-2|TRBV6-5|TRBD1
CASSYWGQGAWGYTF
TGTGCCAGCAGTTACTGGGGACAGGGGGCCTGGGGCTACACCTTC
>TRBJ1-2|TRBV13|.
CASSPYGLYENYGYTF
TGTGCCAGCAGCCCATACGGGTTATATGAGAACTATGGCTACACCTTC
>TRBJ2-7|TRBV5-8|TRBD2
CASIAGRLAGVYEQYF
TGTGCCAGCATCGCGGGACGACTAGCGGGAGTATACGAGCAGTACTTC
>TRBJ2-1|TRBV18|.
CASSPMTGEYNEQFF
TGTGCCAGCTCACCTATGACAGGAGAATACAATGAGCAGTTCTTC
>TRBJ1-1|TRBV13|.
CASSTTQNTEAFF
TGTGCCAGCAGCACGACACAGAACACTGAAGCTTTCTTT
>TRBJ2-7|TRBV2|TRBD1
CASEGQGYEQYF
TGTGCCAGCGAGGGACAGGGGTACGAGCAGTACTTC
>TRBJ2-5|TRBV30|.
CAWSVRVVAETQYF
TGTGCCTGGAGTGTACGGGTCGTCGCTGAGACCCAGTACTTC
>TRBJ1-1|TRBV4-1|TRBD1
CASSPRTGQENTEAFF
TGCGCCAGCAGCCCCCGGACAGGGCAAGAGAACACTGAAGCTTTCTTT
>TRBJ2-1|TRBV29-1|TRBD2
CSGGGPPTNEQFF
TGCAGCGGGGGGGGACCCCCCACCAATGAGCAGTTCTTC
>TRBJ1-5|TRBV7-9|TRBD1
CASSQTGMGNQPQHF
TGTGCCAGCTCGCAGACAGGGATGGGCAATCAGCCCCAGCATTTT
>TRBJ2-3|TRBV19|.
CASSIRHRTPSTDTQYF
TGTGCCAGTAGTATCCGTCACAGGACCCCTAGCACAGATACGCAGTATTTT